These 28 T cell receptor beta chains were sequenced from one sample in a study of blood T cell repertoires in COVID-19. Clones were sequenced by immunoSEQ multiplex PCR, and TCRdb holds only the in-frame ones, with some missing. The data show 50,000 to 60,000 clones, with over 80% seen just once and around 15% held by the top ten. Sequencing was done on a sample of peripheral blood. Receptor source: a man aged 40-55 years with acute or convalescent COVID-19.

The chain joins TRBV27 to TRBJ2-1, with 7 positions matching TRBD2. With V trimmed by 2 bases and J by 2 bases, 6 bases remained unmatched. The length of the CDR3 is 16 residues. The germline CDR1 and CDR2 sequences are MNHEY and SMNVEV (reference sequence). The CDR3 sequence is CASSLGRGRPYNEQFF. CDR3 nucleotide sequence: TGTGCCAGCAGTTTAGGTCGCGGGAGACCCTACAATGAGCAGTTCTTC.

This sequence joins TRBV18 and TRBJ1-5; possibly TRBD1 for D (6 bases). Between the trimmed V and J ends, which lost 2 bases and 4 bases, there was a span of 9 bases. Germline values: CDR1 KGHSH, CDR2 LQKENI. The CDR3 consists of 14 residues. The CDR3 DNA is TGTGCCAGCTCACCAGAACAGGGTAATCAGCCCCAGCATTTT. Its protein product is CASSPEQGNQPQHF.

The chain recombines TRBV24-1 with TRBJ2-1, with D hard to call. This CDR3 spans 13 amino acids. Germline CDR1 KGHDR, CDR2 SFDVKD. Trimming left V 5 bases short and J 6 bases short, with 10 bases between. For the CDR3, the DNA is TGTGCCACCAGTGCTCAGGCCCCCAATGAGCAGTTCTTC. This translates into CATSAQAPNEQFF.

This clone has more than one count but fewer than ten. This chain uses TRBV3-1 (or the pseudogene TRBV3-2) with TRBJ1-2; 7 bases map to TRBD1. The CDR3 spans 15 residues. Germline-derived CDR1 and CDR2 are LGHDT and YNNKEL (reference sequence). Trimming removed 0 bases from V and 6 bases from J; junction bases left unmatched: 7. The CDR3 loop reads CASSQDRRGVNGYTF. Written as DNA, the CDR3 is TGTGCCAGCAGCCAAGATCGCAGGGGGGTGAATGGCTACACCTTC.

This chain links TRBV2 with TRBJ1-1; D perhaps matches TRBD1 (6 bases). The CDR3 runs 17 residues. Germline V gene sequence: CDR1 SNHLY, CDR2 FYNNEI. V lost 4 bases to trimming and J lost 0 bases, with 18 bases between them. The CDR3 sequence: CASSGVGRGSLNTEAFF. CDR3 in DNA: TGTGCCAGCAGTGGAGTAGGCAGGGGCTCCTTGAACACTGAAGCTTTCTTT.

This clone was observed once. CDR3 amino acids: CASSTIRYRGHEQYV. The DNA of the CDR3 is TGTGCCAGCAGCACTATCCGGTACAGGGGCCACGAGCAGTACGTC. V is TRBV11-2 and J is TRBJ2-7; 7 bases are shared with TRBD1. The germline V gene has CDR1 SGHAT and CDR2 FQNNGV. This CDR3 contains 15 residues. The V gene end was trimmed by 5 bases and the J gene end by 5 bases; junction bases not matched to a gene: 12.

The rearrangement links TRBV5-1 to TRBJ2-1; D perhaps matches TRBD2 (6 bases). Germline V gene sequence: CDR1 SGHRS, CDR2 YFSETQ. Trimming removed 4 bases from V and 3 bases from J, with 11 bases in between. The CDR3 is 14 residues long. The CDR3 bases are TGCGCCAGCAGCCCGGGGACTGGCTACAATGAGCAGTTCTTC. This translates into CASSPGTGYNEQFF. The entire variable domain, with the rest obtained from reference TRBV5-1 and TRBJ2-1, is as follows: KAGVTQTPRYLIKTRGQQVTLSCSPISGHRSVSWYQQTPGQGLQFLFEYFSETQRNKGNFPGRFSGRQFSNSRSEMNVSTLELGDSALYLCASSPGTGYNEQFFGPGTRLTVL.

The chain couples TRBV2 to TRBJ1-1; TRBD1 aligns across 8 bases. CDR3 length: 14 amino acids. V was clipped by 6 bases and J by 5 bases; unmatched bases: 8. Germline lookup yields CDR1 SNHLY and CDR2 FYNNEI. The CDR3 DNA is TGTGCCAGCAGCTCCGACAGGGGATATACTGAAGCTTTCTTT. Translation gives CASSSDRGYTEAFF.

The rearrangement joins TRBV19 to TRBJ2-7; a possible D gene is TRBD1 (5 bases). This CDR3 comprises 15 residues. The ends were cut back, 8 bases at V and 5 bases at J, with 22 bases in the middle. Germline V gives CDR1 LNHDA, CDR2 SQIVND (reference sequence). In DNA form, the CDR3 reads TGTGCCAGTGGGCCCTCCAGGGTAGGACGGCACGAGCAGTACTTC. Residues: CASGPSRVGRHEQYF.

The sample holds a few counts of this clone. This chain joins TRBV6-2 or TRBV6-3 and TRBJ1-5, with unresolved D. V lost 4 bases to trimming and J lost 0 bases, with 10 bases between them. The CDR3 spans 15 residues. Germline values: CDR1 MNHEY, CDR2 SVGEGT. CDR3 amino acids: CASSSIGYSNQPQHF. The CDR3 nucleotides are TGTGCCAGCAGTTCAATCGGGTATAGCAATCAGCCCCAGCATTTT.

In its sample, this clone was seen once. CDR3 bases: TGTGCCAGCAGGGGCGGGACTAGCGGGAAAGAGACCCAGTACTTC. This gives the protein CASRGGTSGKETQYF. The V gene is TRBV6-5, the J gene TRBJ2-5; 13 nucleotides agree with TRBD2. V shed 6 bases and J 3 bases; nucleotides not matched to a gene: 4. Looked up from germline, CDR1 is MNHEY and CDR2 is SVGAGI. The CDR3 runs 15 residues.

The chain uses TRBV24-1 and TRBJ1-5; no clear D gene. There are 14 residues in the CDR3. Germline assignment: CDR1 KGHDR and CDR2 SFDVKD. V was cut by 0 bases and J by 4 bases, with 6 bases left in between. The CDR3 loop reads CATSDLPSNQPQHF. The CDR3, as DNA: TGTGCCACCAGTGATTTGCCGAGTAATCAGCCCCAGCATTTT.

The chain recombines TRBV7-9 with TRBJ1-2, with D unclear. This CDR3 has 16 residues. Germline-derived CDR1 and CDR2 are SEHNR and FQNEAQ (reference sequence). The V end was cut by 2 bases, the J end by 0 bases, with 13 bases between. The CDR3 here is CASSLYIAGANYGYTF. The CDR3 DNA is TGTGCCAGCAGCTTATACATCGCCGGGGCTAACTATGGCTACACCTTC.

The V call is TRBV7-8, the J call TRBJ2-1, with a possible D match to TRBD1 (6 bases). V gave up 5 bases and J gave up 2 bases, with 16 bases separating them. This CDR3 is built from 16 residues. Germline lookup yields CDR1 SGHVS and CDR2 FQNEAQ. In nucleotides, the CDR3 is TGTGCCAGCAGCGCCAGGGGTGTGATGCCCTACAATGAGCAGTTCTTC. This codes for CASSARGVMPYNEQFF.

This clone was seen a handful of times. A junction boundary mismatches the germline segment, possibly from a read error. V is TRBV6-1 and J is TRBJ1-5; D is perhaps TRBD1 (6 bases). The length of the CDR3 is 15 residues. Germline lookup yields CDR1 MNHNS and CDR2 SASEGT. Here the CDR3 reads CASREAGAGNQPQHF. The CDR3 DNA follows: TGTGCCAGCAGAGAAGCAGGGGCGGGAAATCAGCCCCAGCATTTT.

The CDR3 nucleotides are TGCGCCAGCAGCCAAGAGATAGCGTTTAACTATGGCTACACCTTC. Translated: CASSQEIAFNYGYTF. This chain joins TRBV4-1 and TRBJ1-2; D gene uncertain. CDR1 MGHRA and CDR2 YSYEKL come from the germline V gene. V was shortened by 0 bases and J by 1 base, with 9 bases between the two germline ends. The CDR3 is 15 residues long.

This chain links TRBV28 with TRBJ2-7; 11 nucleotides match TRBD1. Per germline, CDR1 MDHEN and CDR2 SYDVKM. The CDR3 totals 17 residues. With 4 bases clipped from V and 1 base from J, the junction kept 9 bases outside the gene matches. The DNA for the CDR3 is TGTGCCAGCAGTTCCTCTGTTGGGACAGGGGGGTCCTACGAGCAGTACTTC. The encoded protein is CASSSSVGTGGSYEQYF.

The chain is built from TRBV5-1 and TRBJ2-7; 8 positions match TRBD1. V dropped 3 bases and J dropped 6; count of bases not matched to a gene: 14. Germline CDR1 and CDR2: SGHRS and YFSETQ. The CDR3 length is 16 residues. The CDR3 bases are TGCGCCAGCAGCTCTTCGACGGGACAGGTAAATAGCGAGCAGTACTTC. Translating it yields CASSSSTGQVNSEQYF.

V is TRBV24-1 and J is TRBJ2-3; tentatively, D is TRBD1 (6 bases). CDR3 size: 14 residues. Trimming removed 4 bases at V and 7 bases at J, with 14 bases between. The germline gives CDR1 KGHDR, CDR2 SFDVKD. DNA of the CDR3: TGTGCCACCAGTGACCAAATACAGGGTCATACGCAGTATTTT. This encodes CATSDQIQGHTQYF.

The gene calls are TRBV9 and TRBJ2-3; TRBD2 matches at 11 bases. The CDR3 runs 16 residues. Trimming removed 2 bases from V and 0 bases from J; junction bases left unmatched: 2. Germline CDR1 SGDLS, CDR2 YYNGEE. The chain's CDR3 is CASSVGLAVSTDTQYF. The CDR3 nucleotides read TGTGCCAGCAGCGTGGGACTAGCGGTGAGCACAGATACGCAGTATTTT.

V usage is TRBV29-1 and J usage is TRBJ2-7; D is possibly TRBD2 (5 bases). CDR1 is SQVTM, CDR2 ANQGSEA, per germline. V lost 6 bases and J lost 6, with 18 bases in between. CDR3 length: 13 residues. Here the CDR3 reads CSVRTQKGGEQYV. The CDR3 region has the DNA TGCAGCGTGAGGACTCAAAAAGGCGGCGAGCAGTACGTC.

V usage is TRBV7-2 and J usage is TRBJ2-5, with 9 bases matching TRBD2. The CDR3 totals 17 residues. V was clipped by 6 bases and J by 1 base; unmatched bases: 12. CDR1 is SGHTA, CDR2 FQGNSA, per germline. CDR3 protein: CASSHSPTRGGQETQYF. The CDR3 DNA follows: TGTGCCAGCAGTCACTCACCAACGCGGGGGGGCCAAGAGACCCAGTACTTC. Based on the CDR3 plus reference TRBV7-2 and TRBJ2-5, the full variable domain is GAGVSQSPSNKVTEKGKDVELRCDPISGHTALYWYRQSLGQGLEFLIYFQGNSAPDKSGLPSDRFSAERTGGSVSTLTIQRTQQEDSAVYLCASSHSPTRGGQETQYFGPGTRLLVL.

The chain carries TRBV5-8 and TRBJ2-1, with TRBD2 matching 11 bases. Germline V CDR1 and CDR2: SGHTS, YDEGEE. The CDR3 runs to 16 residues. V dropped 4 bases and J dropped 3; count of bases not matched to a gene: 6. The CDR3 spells CASSRIAGGIYNEQFF. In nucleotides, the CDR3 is TGTGCCAGCAGCCGGATAGCGGGGGGGATCTACAATGAGCAGTTCTTC.

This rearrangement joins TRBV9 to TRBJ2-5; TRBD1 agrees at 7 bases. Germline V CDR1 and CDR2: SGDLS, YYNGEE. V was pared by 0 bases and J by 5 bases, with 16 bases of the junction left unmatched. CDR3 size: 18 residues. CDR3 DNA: TGTGCCAGCAGCGTAGCTACTGGGACAGACTCCGTGGGGGAGACCCAGTACTTC. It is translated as CASSVATGTDSVGETQYF.

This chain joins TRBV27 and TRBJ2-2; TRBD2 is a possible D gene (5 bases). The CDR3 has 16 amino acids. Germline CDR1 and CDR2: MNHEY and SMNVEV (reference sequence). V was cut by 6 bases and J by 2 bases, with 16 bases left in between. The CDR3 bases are TGTGCCAGCAGACCAGGACGGAGCGGAAACACCGGGGAGCTGTTTTTT. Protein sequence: CASRPGRSGNTGELFF.

CDR3: CASSPRPGGITDTQYF. The CDR3 nucleotides are TGTGCCAGCTCACCACGCCCGGGGGGGATCACAGATACGCAGTATTTT. This chain uses TRBV18 with TRBJ2-3; 8 nucleotides match TRBD2. This CDR3 region has 16 residues. With 1 base clipped from V and 2 bases from J, the junction kept 5 bases outside the gene matches. Germline V gene data show CDR1 as KGHSH and CDR2 as LQKENI. Full variable domain (outside the CDR3, taken from reference TRBV18 and TRBJ2-3): NAGVMQNPRHLVRRRGQEARLRCSPMKGHSHVYWYRQLPEEGLKFMVYLQKENIIDESGMPKERFSAEFPKEGPSILRIQQVVRGDSAAYFCASSPRPGGITDTQYFGPGTRLTVL.

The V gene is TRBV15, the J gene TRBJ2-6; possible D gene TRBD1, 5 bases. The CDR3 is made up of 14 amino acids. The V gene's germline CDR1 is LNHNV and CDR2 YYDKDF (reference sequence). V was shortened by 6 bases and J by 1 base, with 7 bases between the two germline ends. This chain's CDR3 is CATRSGSGANVLTF. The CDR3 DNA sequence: TGTGCCACCAGGTCAGGGTCTGGGGCCAACGTCCTGACTTTC.

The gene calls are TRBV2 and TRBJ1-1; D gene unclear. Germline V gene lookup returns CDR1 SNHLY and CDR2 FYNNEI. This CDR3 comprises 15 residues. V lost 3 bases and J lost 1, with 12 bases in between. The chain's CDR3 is CASSERAAGNTEAFF. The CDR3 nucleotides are TGTGCCAGCAGTGAGAGGGCCGCGGGGAACACTGAAGCTTTCTTT.